This TCR beta chain was sequenced in a study of regulatory T cells in long-lasting Graves disease (dated by TCRdb to 2020 to 2023). In the study overall: In the newly diagnosed Graves' disease group, patients had been taking antithyroid drugs for less than 3 months. Patients with persistent Graves' disease were compared with patients with newly diagnosed Graves' disease using TCR sequencing and RNA sequencing of peripheral blood. A total of approximately 35 samples underwent TCR sequencing: 13 from persistent and approximately 20 from newly diagnosed Graves' disease patients. The study was conducted in China and was registered as a clinical trial.

General findings and caveats noted by the study authors: Patients with persistent disease shared more public clonotypes (under 3,000) than newly diagnosed patients did (966). Peripheral blood alone was examined, since thyroid tissue, which constituted the primary lesion, could not be accessed. TRBV28, TRBJ1-2 and TRBJ2-5 were preferentially used in persistent disease, while TRBV20-1 and TRBJ2-1 were favored in newly diagnosed disease. The authors acknowledged the small sample size as a limitation that may reduce accuracy. Only the TCR beta chain was sequenced and analyzed. Lower TCR Shannon entropy and fewer highly expanded clones were observed in persistent Graves' disease patients than in newly diagnosed patients, which suggested clonal expansion.

Per the publication, the time point label means: newly diagnosed GD, antithyroid drugs for less than 3 months. RNA was extracted from PBMCs in TRIzol for both TCR sequencing and RNA sequencing. The diagnosis of Graves' disease followed American Thyroid Association guidelines. Patients for the study were recruited at an endocrinology department in Xi'an, China. From each patient, approximately 10 milliliters of peripheral blood was collected into an EDTA anticoagulant tube. PBMCs were isolated by Ficoll Paque Plus density gradient separation without further T cell sorting. An Agilent 2100 Bioanalyzer and agarose gel were used to assess RNA quality, and a NanoDrop 2000 was used to measure RNA concentration. The library was produced with multiplex PCR. The run used an Illumina HiSeq 4000. CDR3 regions were amplified by Arm-PCR with iRepertoire HTBI primers to construct TCR beta libraries. Before sequencing, the PCR products went through gel purification. The authors' pipeline ran thus. Across samples, roughly 60 TRBV and 13 to 15 TRBJ segments were identified and used for gene usage analysis of CDR3 amino acid clonotypes. COPE and FqMerger were used to merge the filtered high-quality paired reads into contigs. BLAST was used to align contigs to the IMGT TRBV, TRBD and TRBJ reference genes, and CDR3 was defined following IMGT. Highly expanded clones were defined as clonotypes with a frequency above 0.1%. Repertoire diversity was measured by Shannon entropy, and V-J evenness by the Gini coefficient. A clonotype found in more than one individual was treated as public. TCRdb trimmed the raw reads at Q25, called clones with MiXCR and kept productive beta chains. Each entry merges the rows of one CDR3 protein and shows their most common DNA and genes. The V and J calls shown here were made by TCRdb, not taken from the authors' results. Here the sample has 500,000 to 700,000 distinct CDR3 sequences; 15% to 20% occur a single time. The ten largest clones represent 15% to 20% of the sample.

This clonotype was counted ten times or more. Its antigen specificity is not known. Base qualities are not provided; no much larger clone lies one nucleotide away. V drops 0 bases and J drops 4 bases, leaving 3 bases in between. CDR1 and CDR2, looked up from the germline V gene, are SGHAT and FQNNGV. Including cysteine and phenylalanine, the CDR3 has 12 amino acids. Solely the CDR3 DNA is kept, with 36 bases framed from the first base. This same sample was also taken into another study, of T cells in Graves' hyperthyroidism and ophthalmopathy. According to the second study: Stable Graves' hyperthyroidism was defined as the absence of progression to ophthalmopathy over 18 months of follow-up. Hyperthyroidism patients were newly diagnosed, had a disease duration of under 2 months, and were aged 18 to 65 years. Exclusion was applied to patients with uncontrolled infections, other autoimmune diseases, pregnancy or lactation. Diagnoses were based on clinical symptoms, serum thyroxine and TRAb, thyroid ultrasound and orbital computed tomography. A first-round RT-PCR of the TCR CDR3 used the HTBI primer set with the Qiagen OneStep RT-PCR kit. Most expanded thyroid clonotypes (frequency above 0.001) were also found in blood, which suggests that blood repertoires may mirror thyroid immune responses. Ophthalmopathy was separated from stable hyperthyroidism by a 13 V-J signature model, with about 86% sensitivity and approximately 81% specificity obtained in cross-validation and 80%/75% obtained in testing. In validation, progression to ophthalmopathy was predicted by the model with nearly 71% sensitivity and 72% to 85% specificity, a median of around 5.9 months before onset. TCR V-J signatures able to tell the groups apart were searched for in a discovery cohort of 90 to 100 patients, of whom around 43 had Graves' ophthalmopathy and roughly 58 had stable Graves' hyperthyroidism. Whether ophthalmopathy could be predicted prospectively was tested in an independent validation cohort made up of approximately 19 hyperthyroidism patients plus 17 patients who later progressed to ophthalmopathy. The 95 to 100 discovery patients were randomly split 7:3 into training and test sets. Thyroid tissue and blood T-cell repertoires from about six Graves' hyperthyroidism patients were also compared in the study. Once sampling was done, hyperthyroidism patients were given methimazole at a starting dose of 30 mg daily, whereas ophthalmopathy patients were given high-dose intravenous methylprednisolone. A second multiplex PCR round built the libraries, followed by size selection and purification. Paired-end sequencing of the libraries was performed with 100 bp reads on an Illumina HiSeq2000. SOAPnuke was used to process the raw data, throwing out any read that contained adapters or uncalled bases, had a mean Phred below 15, or lacked an exact constant-primer or identifier match. COPE v1.2.5 was used to merge the high-quality paired reads, and each unique nucleotide sequence was defined as a clonotype. Clonotypes were aligned to IMGT TRBV, TRBD and TRBJ reference segments using MiTCR v1.1. Only V-J combinations with frequency above 0.0001, covering roughly 99% of repertoires, were analysed. The TCS score was defined as the ratio of F50 (clonal expansion) to E x V (chaos), calculated using BLOSUM62-based TCRdist between CDR3 peptides within each V-J. Welch's t-statistics and random forest reduced around 510 V-J features to around 14, which were used in a naive Bayes classifier (R e1071). No statistical method was used to fix the sample size in advance, and group allocation was not hidden from the investigators. TCR Vbeta CDR3 sequencing of approximately 140 peripheral blood samples (over 40 ophthalmopathy, 75 hyperthyroidism and around 17 progressor patients) is reported in the paper.

Sample: peripheral blood mononuclear cells (PBMCs), taken at new diagnosis, from a patient treated with antithyroid drugs. The receptor was isolated from a woman in her twenties or thirties with Graves disease. Donor details come from another sample of the same person, matched by shared clones. The sequence is built from TRBV11-2 and TRBJ1-1; the D segment cannot be called with confidence. The nucleotide sequence reads TGTGCCAGCAGCTTAGATAGCACTGAAGCTTTCTTT. Its translation is CASSLDSTEAFF.